This TCR beta chain emerged from a study of identical twins. The germline CDR1 and CDR2 sequences are DFQATT and SNEGSKA (reference sequence). The CDR3 is 13 amino acids. Trimming pared 4 bases from V and 8 bases from J, leaving 17 bases between. Worth noting for this clonotype: Its specificity is unknown.

TCRdb reprocessed the 5' RACE reads via MiXCR and lists one record per CDR3 protein. Counted here are approximately 1.8 million distinct CDR3 sequences, about 31% occurring once; the ten biggest clones make up less than 0.35%. Study-wide results and caveats: Findings came from cross-sectional statistics, without long-term follow-up of donors.

Sequencing used cord blood. This TCR derives from a newborn girl in good health. This chain joins TRBV20-1 and TRBJ1-2; D uncertain. CDR3 sequence: CSATVGQDEGYTF. The CDR3, as DNA: TGCAGTGCTACGGTAGGCCAGGATGAGGGCTACACCTTC.